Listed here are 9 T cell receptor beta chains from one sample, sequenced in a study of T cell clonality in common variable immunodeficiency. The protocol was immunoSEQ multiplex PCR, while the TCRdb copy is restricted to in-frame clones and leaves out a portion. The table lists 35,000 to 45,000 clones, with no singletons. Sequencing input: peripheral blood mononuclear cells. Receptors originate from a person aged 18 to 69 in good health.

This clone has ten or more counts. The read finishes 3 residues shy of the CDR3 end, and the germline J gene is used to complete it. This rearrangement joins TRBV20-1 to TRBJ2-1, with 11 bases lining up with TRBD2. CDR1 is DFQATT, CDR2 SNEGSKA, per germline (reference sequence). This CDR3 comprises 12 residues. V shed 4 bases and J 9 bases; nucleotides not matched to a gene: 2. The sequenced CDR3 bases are TGCAGTGCTACGACTAGCGGGATTGAG. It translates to CSATTSGIE. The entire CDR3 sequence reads CSATTSGIEQFF.

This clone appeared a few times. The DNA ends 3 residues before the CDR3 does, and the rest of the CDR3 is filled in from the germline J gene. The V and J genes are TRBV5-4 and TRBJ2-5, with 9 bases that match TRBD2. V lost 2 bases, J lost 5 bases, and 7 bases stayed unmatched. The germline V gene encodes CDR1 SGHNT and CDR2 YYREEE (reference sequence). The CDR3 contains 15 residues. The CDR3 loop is CASSFGGRGYETQYF. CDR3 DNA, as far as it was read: TGTGCCAGCAGCTTTGGCGGGAGGGGGTACGAGACC.

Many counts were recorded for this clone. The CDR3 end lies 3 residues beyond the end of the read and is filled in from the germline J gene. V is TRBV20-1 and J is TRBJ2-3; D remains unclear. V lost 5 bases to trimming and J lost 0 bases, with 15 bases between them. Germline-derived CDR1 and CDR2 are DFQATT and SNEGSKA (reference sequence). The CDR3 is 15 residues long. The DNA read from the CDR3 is TGCAGTGCTGTCTCCCCCCTAGTAAGCACAGATACG. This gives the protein CSAVSPLVSTDT. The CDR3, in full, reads CSAVSPLVSTDTQYF.

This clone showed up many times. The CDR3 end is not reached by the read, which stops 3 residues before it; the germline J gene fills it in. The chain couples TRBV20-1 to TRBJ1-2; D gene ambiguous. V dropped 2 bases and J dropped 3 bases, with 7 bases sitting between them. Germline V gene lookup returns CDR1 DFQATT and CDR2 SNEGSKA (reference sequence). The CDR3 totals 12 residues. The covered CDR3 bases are TGCAGTGCTAGATTTCCAGACTATGGC. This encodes CSARFPDYG. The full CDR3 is CSARFPDYGYTF.

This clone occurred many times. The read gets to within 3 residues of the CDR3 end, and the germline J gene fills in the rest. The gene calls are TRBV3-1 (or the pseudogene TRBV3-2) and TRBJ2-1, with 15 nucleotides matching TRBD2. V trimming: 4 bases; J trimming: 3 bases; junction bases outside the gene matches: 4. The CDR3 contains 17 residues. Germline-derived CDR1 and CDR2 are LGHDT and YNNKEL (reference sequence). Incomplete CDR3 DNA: TGTGCCAGCAGCCGGGGACTAGCGGGAGGCCTCTACAATGAG. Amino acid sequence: CASSRGLAGGLYNE. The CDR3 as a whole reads CASSRGLAGGLYNEQFF.

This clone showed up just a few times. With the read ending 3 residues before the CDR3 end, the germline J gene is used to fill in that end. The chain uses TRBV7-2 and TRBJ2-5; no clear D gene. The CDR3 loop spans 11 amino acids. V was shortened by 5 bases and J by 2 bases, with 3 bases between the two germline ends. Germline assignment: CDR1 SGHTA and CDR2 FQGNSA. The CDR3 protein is CASSPQETQYF. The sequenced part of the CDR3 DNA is TGTGCCAGCAGCCCTCAAGAGACC.

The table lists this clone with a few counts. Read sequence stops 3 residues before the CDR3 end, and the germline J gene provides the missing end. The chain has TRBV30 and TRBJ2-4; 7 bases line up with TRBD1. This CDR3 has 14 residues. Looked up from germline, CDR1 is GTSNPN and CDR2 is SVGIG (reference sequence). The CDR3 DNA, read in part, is TGTGCCTGGAGCGAAATACAGGGGCCGGATGGT. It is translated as CAWSEIQGPDG. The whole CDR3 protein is CAWSEIQGPDGQYF.

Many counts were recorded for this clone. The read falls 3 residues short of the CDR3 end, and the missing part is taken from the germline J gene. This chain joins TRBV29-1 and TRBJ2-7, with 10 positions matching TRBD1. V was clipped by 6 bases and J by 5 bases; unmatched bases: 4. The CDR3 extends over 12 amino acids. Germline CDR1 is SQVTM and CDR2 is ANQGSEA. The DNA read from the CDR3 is TGCAGCGTGGGACAGGGGCGGAACGAG. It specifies CSVGQGRNE. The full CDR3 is CSVGQGRNEQYF.

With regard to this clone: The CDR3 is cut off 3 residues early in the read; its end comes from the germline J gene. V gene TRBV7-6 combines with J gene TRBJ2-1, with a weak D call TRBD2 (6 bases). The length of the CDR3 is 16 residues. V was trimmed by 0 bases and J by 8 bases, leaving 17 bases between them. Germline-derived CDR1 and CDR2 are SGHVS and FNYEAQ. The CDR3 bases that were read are TGTGCCAGCAGCTTAGCTCTAGCCCTTGGGGAGGATGAG. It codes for CASSLALALGEDE. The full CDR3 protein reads CASSLALALGEDEQFF.